Sequencing of this TCR beta chain was carried out in a study of T cells in localized non-small cell lung cancer. This clone was picked up a small number of times. Looked up from germline, CDR1 is WNHNN and CDR2 is SYGVQD (reference sequence). The V gene lost 10 bases and the J gene lost 0 bases, with 15 bases spanning the gap. This CDR3 region has 14 residues. The protocol was immunoSEQ multiplex PCR, while the TCRdb copy is restricted to in-frame clones and leaves out a portion. The repertoire consists of roughly 38,000 clones, with almost 85% occurring once and the leading ten covering around a sixth.

Sequencing used peripheral blood, obtained before any cancer treatment. The chain carries TRBV10-1 and TRBJ1-1, with unresolved D. The sequence was obtained from a male donor at least 60 years old with stage III squamous cell lung carcinoma. CDR3: CATKERVLNTEAFF. The CDR3 DNA sequence: TGCGCCACTAAAGAAAGGGTGCTGAACACTGAAGCTTTCTTT.